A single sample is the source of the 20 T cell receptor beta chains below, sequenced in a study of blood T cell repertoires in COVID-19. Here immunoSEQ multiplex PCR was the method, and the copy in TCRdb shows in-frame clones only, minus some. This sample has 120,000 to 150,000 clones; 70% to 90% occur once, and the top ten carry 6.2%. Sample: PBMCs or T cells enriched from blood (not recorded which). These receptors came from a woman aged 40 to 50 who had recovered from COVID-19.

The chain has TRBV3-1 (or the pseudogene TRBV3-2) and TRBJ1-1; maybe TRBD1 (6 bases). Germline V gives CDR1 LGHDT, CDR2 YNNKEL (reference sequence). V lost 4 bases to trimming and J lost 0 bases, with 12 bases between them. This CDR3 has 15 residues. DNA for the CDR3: TGTGCCAGCAGCCTCCTGGACAGTCTGAACACTGAAGCTTTCTTT. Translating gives CASSLLDSLNTEAFF.

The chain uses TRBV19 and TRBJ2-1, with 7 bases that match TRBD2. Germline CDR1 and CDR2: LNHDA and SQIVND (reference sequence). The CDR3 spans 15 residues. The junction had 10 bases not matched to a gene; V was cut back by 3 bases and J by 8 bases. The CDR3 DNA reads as TGTGCCAGTAGTATCGGGGGGAGAGAATTTGATGAGCAGTTCTTC. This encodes CASSIGGREFDEQFF.

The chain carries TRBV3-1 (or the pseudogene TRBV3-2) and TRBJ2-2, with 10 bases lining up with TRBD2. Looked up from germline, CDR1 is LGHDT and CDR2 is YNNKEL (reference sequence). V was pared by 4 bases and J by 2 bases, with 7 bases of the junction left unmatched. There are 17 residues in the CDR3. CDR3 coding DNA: TGTGCCAGCAGCCCCCGGACTAGCGGAATTAACACCGGGGAGCTGTTTTTT. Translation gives CASSPRTSGINTGELFF.

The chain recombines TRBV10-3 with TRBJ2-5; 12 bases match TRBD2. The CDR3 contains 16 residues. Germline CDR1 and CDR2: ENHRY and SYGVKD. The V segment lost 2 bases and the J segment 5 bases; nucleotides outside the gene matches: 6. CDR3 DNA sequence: TGTGCCATCAGTGAGGCCCTAGCGGGAGGGCCGGAGACCCAGTACTTC. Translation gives CAISEALAGGPETQYF.

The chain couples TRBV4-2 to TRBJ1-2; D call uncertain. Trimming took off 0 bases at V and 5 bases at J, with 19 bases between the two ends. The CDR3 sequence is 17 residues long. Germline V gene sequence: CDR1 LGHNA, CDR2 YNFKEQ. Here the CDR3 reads CASSQDIRHRREYGYTF. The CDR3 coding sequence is TGTGCCAGCAGCCAAGATATAAGGCACCGGAGGGAATATGGCTACACCTTC.

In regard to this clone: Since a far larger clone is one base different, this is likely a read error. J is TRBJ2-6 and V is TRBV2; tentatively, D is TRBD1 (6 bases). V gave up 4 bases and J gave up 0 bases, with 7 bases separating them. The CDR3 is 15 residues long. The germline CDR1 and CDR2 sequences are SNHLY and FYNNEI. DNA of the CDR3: TGTGCCAGCAGTGCGGACAGCTCTGGGGCCAACGTCCTGACTTTC. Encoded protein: CASSADSSGANVLTF.

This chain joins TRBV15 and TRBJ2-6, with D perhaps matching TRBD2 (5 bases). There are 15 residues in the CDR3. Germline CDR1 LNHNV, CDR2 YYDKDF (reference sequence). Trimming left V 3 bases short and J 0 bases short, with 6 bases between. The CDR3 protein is CATSRAGSGANVLTF. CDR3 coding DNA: TGTGCCACCAGCAGGGCGGGCTCTGGGGCCAACGTCCTGACTTTC.

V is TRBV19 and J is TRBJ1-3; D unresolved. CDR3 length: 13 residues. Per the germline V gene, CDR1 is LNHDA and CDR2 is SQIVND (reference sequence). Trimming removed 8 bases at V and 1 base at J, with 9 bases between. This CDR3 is CASGEVSGNTIYF. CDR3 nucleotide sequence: TGTGCCAGTGGGGAGGTATCTGGAAACACCATATATTTT.

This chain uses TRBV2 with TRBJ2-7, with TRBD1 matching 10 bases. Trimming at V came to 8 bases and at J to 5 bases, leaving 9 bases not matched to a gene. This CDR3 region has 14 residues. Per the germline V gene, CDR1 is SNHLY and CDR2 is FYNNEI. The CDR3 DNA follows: TGTGCCAGCCTCGGACAGGGGGGATACGACGAGCAGTACTTC. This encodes CASLGQGGYDEQYF.

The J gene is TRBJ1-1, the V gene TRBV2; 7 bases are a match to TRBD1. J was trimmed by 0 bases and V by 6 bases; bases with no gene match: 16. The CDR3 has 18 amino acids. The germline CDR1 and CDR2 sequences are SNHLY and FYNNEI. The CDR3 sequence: CASSVNTPHRGLNTEAFF. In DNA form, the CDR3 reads TGTGCCAGCAGCGTCAATACCCCACACAGGGGATTGAACACTGAAGCTTTCTTT.

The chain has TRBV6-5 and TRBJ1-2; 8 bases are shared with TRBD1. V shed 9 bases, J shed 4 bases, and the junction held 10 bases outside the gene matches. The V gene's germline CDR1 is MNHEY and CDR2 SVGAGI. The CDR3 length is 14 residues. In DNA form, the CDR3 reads TGTGCCAGTGGTACAGGGGGTGGAACCTATGGCTACACCTTC. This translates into CASGTGGGTYGYTF.

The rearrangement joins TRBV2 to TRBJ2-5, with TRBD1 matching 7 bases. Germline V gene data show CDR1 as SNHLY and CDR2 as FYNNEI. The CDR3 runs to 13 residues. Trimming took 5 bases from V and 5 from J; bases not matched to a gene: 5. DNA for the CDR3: TGTGCCAGCAGTTCGAACAGGGGTGAGACCCAGTACTTC. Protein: CASSSNRGETQYF.

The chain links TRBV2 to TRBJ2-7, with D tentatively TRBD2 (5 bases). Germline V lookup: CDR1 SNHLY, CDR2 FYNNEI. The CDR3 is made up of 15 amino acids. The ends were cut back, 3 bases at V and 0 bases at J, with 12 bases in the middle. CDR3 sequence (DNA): TGTGCCAGCAGTGAGCGGGCAGTACCCTCCTACGAGCAGTACTTC. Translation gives CASSERAVPSYEQYF.

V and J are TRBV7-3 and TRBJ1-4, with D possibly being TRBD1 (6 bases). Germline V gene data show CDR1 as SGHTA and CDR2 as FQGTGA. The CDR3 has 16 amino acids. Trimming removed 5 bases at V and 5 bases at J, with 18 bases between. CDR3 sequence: CASSPHRVDANEKLFF. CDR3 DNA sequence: TGTGCCAGCAGCCCACACAGGGTAGACGCAAATGAAAAACTGTTTTTT.

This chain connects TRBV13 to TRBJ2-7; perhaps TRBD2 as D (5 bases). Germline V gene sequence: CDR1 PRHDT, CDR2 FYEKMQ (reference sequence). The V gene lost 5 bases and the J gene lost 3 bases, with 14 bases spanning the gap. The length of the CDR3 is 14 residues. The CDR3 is CASSGPEGYYEQYF. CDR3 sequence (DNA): TGTGCCAGCAGCGGCCCCGAGGGATACTACGAGCAGTACTTC.

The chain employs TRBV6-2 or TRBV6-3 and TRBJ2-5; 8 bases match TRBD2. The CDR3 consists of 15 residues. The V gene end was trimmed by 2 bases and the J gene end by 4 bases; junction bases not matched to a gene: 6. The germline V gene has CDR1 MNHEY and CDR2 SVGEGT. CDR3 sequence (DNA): TGTGCCAGCAGTTACAAGCGGGAGTGGGGAGAGACCCAGTACTTC. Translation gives CASSYKREWGETQYF.

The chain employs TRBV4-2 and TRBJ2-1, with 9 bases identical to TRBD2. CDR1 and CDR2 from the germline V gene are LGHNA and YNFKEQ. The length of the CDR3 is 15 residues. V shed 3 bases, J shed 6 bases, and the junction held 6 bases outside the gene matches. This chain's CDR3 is CASSQSSGGLNEQFF. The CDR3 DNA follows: TGTGCCAGCAGCCAGAGTAGCGGGGGACTCAATGAGCAGTTCTTC.

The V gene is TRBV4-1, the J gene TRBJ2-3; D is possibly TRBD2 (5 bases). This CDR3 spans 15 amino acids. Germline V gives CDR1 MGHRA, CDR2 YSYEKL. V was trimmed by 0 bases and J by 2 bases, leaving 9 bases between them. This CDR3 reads CASSQEGRSTDTQYF. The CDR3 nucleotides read TGCGCCAGCAGCCAAGAGGGGAGATCCACAGATACGCAGTATTTT.

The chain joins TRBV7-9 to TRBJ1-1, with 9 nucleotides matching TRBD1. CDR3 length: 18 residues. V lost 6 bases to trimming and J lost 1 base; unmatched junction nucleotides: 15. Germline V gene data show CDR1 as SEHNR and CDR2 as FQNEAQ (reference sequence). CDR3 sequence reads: CASRGTSGTGRRNTEAFF. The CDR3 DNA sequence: TGTGCCAGCAGGGGAACCTCCGGGACAGGGCGACGGAACACTGAAGCTTTCTTT.

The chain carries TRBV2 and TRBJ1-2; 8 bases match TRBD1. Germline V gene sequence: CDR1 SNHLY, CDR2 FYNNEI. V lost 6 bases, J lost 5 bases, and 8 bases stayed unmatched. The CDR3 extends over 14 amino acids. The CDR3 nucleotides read TGTGCCAGCAGGCTTGACAGGGGAGGATATGGCTACACCTTC. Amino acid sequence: CASRLDRGGYGYTF.